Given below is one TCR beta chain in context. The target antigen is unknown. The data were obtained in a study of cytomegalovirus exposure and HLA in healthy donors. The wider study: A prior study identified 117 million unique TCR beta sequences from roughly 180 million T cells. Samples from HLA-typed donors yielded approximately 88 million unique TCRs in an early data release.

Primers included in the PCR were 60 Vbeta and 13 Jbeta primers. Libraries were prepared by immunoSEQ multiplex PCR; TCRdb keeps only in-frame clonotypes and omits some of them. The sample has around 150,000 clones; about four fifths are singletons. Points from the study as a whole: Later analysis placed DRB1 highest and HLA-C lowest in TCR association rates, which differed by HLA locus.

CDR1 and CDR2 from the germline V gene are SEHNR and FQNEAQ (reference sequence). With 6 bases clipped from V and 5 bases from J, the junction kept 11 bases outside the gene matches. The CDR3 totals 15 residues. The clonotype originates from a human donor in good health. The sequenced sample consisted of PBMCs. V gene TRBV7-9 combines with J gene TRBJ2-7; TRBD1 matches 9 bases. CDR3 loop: CASSLLPGQGHEQYF. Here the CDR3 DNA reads TGTGCCAGCAGTCTCCTTCCGGGACAGGGTCACGAGCAGTACTTC. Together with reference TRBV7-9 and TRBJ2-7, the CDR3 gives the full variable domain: DTGVSQNPRHKITKRGQNVTFRCDPISEHNRLYWYRQTLGQGPEFLTYFQNEAQLEKSRLLSDRFSAERPKGSFSTLEIQRTEQGDSAMYLCASSLLPGQGHEQYFGPGTRLTVT.